Described below is a single TCR beta chain sequence and its context. The entry originates in a study of blood T cell repertoires in COVID-19. The CDR3 loop spans 13 amino acids. The germline V gene has CDR1 LNHDA and CDR2 SQIVND (reference sequence). Germline trimming cut 9 bases from V and 6 bases from J; bases unmatched to any gene: 8. The protocol was immunoSEQ multiplex PCR, while the TCRdb copy is restricted to in-frame clones and leaves out a portion. In the table there are about 83,000 clones, around 86% of which are singletons. The rearrangement uses TRBV19 and TRBJ1-5; 7 bases map to TRBD1. The sample comprised peripheral blood. The TCR sequence derives from a man older than 75 with active or convalescent COVID-19. DNA of the CDR3: TGTGCCAGCAAAAAACAGGGGACTCAGCCCCAGCATTTT. Translating gives CASKKQGTQPQHF.